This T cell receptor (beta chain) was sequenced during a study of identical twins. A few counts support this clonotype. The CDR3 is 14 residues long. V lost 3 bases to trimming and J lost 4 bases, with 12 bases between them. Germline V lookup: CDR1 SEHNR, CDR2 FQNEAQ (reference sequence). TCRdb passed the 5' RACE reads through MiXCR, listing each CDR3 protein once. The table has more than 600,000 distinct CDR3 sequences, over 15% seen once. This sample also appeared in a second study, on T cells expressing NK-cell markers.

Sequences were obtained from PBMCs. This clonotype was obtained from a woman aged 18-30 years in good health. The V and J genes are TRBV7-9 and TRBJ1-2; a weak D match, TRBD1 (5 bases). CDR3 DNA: TGTGCCAGCAGCTTTACCGGGGCCTCCTATGGCTACACCTTC. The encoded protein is CASSFTGASYGYTF.